One TCR beta chain is described in this entry. Its antigen is still unknown. These data belong to a study of shared clonotypes between healthy human individuals. Overall study results and limits: Larger estimated richness was generally seen in naive subsets than in memory subsets. Among non-shared clonotypes, generation probabilities were lower than among those shared by all four donors.

V was pared by 2 bases and J by 4 bases, with 7 bases between. The V gene's germline CDR1 is SGHVS and CDR2 FQNEAQ. CDR3 length: 13 amino acids. It was across several immunoSEQ plates that each subset's genomic DNA was evenly split. Here immunoSEQ multiplex PCR was the method, and the copy in TCRdb shows in-frame clones only, minus some. The table has about 2.4 million clones, 80% to 95% seen once. The clonotype comes from a man younger than 35 in good health. Some clones in this sample may be carry-over from other donors' samples. The sequenced sample consisted of naive CD4+ T cells from PBMCs. Sample subset: CD45RA+ positively selected. The gene calls are TRBV7-8 and TRBJ2-3; TRBD1 is a possible D gene (5 bases). CDR3 amino acids: CASSLLGPDTQYF. DNA of the CDR3: TGTGCCAGCAGCTTATTGGGGCCAGATACGCAGTATTTT. The whole variable domain, filled in from reference TRBV7-8 and TRBJ2-3, reads GAGVSQSPRYKVAKRGQDVALRCDPISGHVSLFWYQQALGQGPEFLTYFQNEAQLDKSGLPSDRFFAERPEGSVSTLKIQRTQQEDSAVYLCASSLLGPDTQYFGPGTRLTVL.